This T cell receptor beta chain was identified during a study of response to subunit inactivated influenza vaccine. Whole-study findings and limits: Each seasonal influenza vaccination recruits few new T cells, the authors suggested.

A few counts support this clonotype. As yet, its antigen is unknown. In germline, CDR1 is SQVTM, CDR2 ANQGSEA. The CDR3 extends over 15 amino acids. V shed 5 bases, J shed 5 bases, and the junction held 9 bases outside the gene matches. Via MiXCR, TCRdb re-called the RT-PCR reads, giving one row per CDR3 protein. The table has about 830,000 distinct CDR3 sequences, approximately 17% seen once. The clonotype originates from a man over 45 who received an inactivated influenza vaccine. This specimen consisted of PBMCs from blood, obtained 4 to 6 days after vaccination. The chain links TRBV29-1 to TRBJ1-6, with 7 bases identical to TRBD1. The CDR3 is CSVSMGDRNNSPLHF. CDR3 nucleotides: TGCAGCGTTTCTATGGGGGACAGAAATAATTCACCCCTCCACTTT.